This TCR beta chain was identified during a study of blood T cell repertoires in COVID-19. Study summary: Samples of COVID-19 (acute and convalescent) were obtained from the United States, Italy and Spain.

Sequenced by immunoSEQ multiplex PCR; TCRdb stores in-frame clones only, minus some. The sample holds 200,000 to 250,000 clones; 80% to 90% are singletons and the top ten take 2.6%. The cohort comprised adults aged roughly 18 to 95 years residing in about 25 US areas. Participants had their cohort set by participant-reported clinical history. About this clone: The sample contains more than one DNA sequence encoding this CDR3.

From germline, CDR1 is SGHRS and CDR2 YFSETQ. V lost 0 bases, J lost 3 bases, and 6 bases stayed unmatched. The CDR3 loop spans 16 amino acids. Specimen: PBMCs or T cells enriched from blood (not recorded which). This sequence joins TRBV5-1 and TRBJ2-3; 8 bases are shared with TRBD2. This clonotype was obtained from a woman aged 30 to 39 with acute COVID-19. The CDR3: CASSLGGAGGTDTQYF. CDR3 DNA sequence: TGCGCCAGCAGCTTGGGAGGTGCGGGGGGAACAGATACGCAGTATTTT.